This T cell receptor (beta chain) was sequenced in a study of control samples from healthy donors and cancer patients. The assay was immunoSEQ multiplex PCR, and TCRdb's table has in-frame clones only and misses some. The profile shows 100,000 to 150,000 clones, roughly 90% of them singletons. J was trimmed by 5 bases and V by 4 bases; bases with no gene match: 11. Germline V gene sequence: CDR1 PRHDT, CDR2 FYEKMQ (reference sequence). The CDR3 is 16 amino acids. This clone was seen a handful of times. Sequencing was performed on blood. The sequence was collected from a woman aged 45 to 65 in good health. The rearrangement links TRBV13 to TRBJ2-1; 7 bases map to TRBD1. Here the CDR3 DNA reads TGTGCCAGCAGCTCCATTCGAGACAGGGACAACAATGAGCAGTTCTTC. This codes for CASSSIRDRDNNEQFF.